The rows below give T cell receptor beta chains drawn from one sample of a study of T cell repertoires in MIS-A myocarditis. Sequencing was performed with immunoSEQ multiplex PCR; in TCRdb, only in-frame clones are kept and a portion is missing. The top ten hold around three fifths of the sample, which has some 6,100 clones, about 77% seen once. The sample consisted of interventricular septum heart tissue obtained at autopsy. All receptors come from a man younger than 30 with fulminant myocarditis from multisystem inflammatory syndrome in adults (MIS-A) after COVID-19. Each CDR3 is given with its conserved first and last residue. A D gene is named only where the DNA matches it firmly. Only some rows state a clone size, as once, few, many or a class for expanded clones.

CSVKQGDEQYF	TGCAGCGTTAAACAGGGTGACGAGCAGTACTTC	NA	TRBV29-1	TRBJ2-7	NA
CATLAGENTEAFF	TGTGCCACCCTCGCGGGCGAAAACACTGAAGCTTTCTTT	once	TRBV28	TRBJ1-1	NA
CASSLQGQGTNRNTEAFF	TGTGCCAGCAGCTTGCAGGGACAGGGGACGAATCGGAACACTGAAGCTTTCTTT	NA	TRBV7-9	TRBJ1-1	TRBD1
CATEYNEQFF	TGTGCCACTGAGTACAATGAGCAGTTCTTC	NA	TRBV6-6	TRBJ2-1	NA
CASRTSGPGEQFF	TGTGCCAGCCGGACTAGCGGGCCGGGTGAGCAGTTCTTC	once	TRBV25-1	TRBJ2-1	TRBD2
CASSLVQGDTGELFF	TGTGCCAGCAGCTTGGTCCAGGGGGACACCGGGGAGCTGTTTTTT	NA	TRBV5-6	TRBJ2-2	TRBD1
CAWDPGTRGEQYF	TGTGCCTGGGACCCCGGGACTCGAGGCGAGCAGTACTTC	NA	TRBV30	TRBJ2-7	NA
CASSYRGGSNTEAFF	TGTGCCAGCAGTTACAGGGGAGGTAGTAACACTGAAGCTTTCTTT	NA	TRBV28	TRBJ1-1	TRBD1
CASSYSRPGLGYGYTF	TGTGCCAGCAGTTACTCAAGGCCGGGGTTAGGCTATGGCTACACCTTC	NA	TRBV6-5	TRBJ1-2	NA
CASSRKGTGGDYGYTF	TGCGCCAGCAGCCGGAAGGGGACAGGGGGCGATTATGGCTACACCTTC	few	TRBV4-3	TRBJ1-2	TRBD1
CASSLDSGLALNEQFF	TGTGCCAGCAGCTTAGATTCAGGCCTAGCCCTCAATGAGCAGTTCTTC	few	TRBV11-2	TRBJ2-1	NA
CASSLVYGQPVEQYF	TGTGCCAGCAGCTTGGTATACGGACAGCCGGTCGAGCAGTACTTC	few	TRBV5-6	TRBJ2-7	NA
CASVGRKPFANTGELFF	TGTGCCAGCGTGGGACGGAAACCGTTCGCGAACACCGGGGAGCTGTTTTTT	once	TRBV19	TRBJ2-2	NA
CAISETGNQPQHF	TGTGCCATCAGTGAAACGGGGAATCAGCCCCAGCATTTT	NA	TRBV10-3	TRBJ1-5	NA
CASSLIPGELFF	TGTGCCAGCAGCTTAATCCCCGGGGAGCTGTTTTTT	NA	TRBV13	TRBJ2-2	NA
CASSLGRGNHIDNEQFF	TGTGCCAGCAGCTTAGGCAGGGGGAATCATATCGACAATGAGCAGTTCTTC	once	TRBV13	TRBJ2-1	TRBD1
CASSFSLVGNQPQHF	TGTGCCAGCAGCTTTTCCCTCGTGGGGAATCAGCCCCAGCATTTT	NA	TRBV7-2	TRBJ1-5	NA
CASSYYGTPIYGYTF	TGTGCCAGCAGTTACTACGGGACACCGATATATGGCTACACCTTC	medium-sized	TRBV6-2/TRBV6-3	TRBJ1-2	NA
CATSSGGGREVDTQYF	TGTGCCACCAGCAGCGGGGGGGGCCGGGAGGTTGATACGCAGTATTTT	NA	TRBV15	TRBJ2-3	TRBD2
CASSLSGGYGYTF	TGTGCCAGCAGCTTATCCGGGGGCTATGGCTACACCTTC	NA	TRBV3-1/TRBV3-2	TRBJ1-2	NA
CASLLAGEETQYF	TGTGCCAGCCTACTAGCGGGGGAAGAGACCCAGTACTTC	NA	TRBV12-3/TRBV12-4	TRBJ2-5	TRBD2
CASSLNGNTEAFF	TGTGCCAGCAGCTTAAACGGGAACACTGAAGCTTTCTTT	NA	TRBV7-2	TRBJ1-1	NA
CASSPRTGLREKLFF	TGCGCCAGCAGCCCTAGGACAGGGTTAAGGGAAAAACTGTTTTTT	NA	TRBV5-1	TRBJ1-4	TRBD1
CASSLLSRLWRGDQETQYF	TGTGCCAGCAGCCTTCTTTCCCGTCTCTGGCGGGGAGACCAAGAGACCCAGTACTTC	NA	TRBV5-4	TRBJ2-5	NA
CASRRLQIGFGAFF	TGTGCCAGCAGGCGCCTCCAAATAGGTTTCGGAGCTTTCTTT	NA	TRBV6-6	TRBJ1-1	NA
CASSGRLAGGFYEQYF	TGTGCCAGCAGCGGGCGACTAGCGGGGGGTTTCTACGAGCAGTACTTC	NA	TRBV21-1	TRBJ2-7	NA
CASKVRGIDNEQFF	TGTGCCAGCAAAGTCAGGGGAATCGACAATGAGCAGTTCTTC	NA	TRBV27	TRBJ2-1	NA
CASSSPGQGAPEAFF	TGTGCCAGCAGCTCCCCGGGACAGGGGGCCCCTGAAGCTTTCTTT	NA	TRBV2	TRBJ1-1	TRBD1
CASSPSSIGELGEKLFF	TGTGCCAGCAGCCCAAGCTCGATAGGGGAGCTTGGCGAAAAACTGTTTTTT	NA	TRBV7-8	TRBJ1-4	NA
CASSFAGNTGELFF	TGTGCCAGCAGCTTCGCCGGTAACACCGGGGAGCTGTTTTTT	NA	TRBV7-6	TRBJ2-2	NA
CASEPGQGVETQYF	TGCGCCAGCGAACCGGGACAGGGGGTGGAGACCCAGTACTTC	NA	TRBV10-2	TRBJ2-5	TRBD1
CASRLRGRSGELFF	TGTGCAAGTCGCTTACGGGGGAGGTCCGGGGAGCTGTTTTTT	NA	TRBV12-2	TRBJ2-2	NA
CASSLTREGHNEQFF	TGTGCCAGCAGCTTAACGAGGGAGGGCCACAATGAGCAGTTCTTC	NA	TRBV7-2	TRBJ2-1	TRBD2
CASSAGGGETLHF	TGTGCCAGCAGCGCCGGAGGAGGGGAAACCCTCCACTTT	NA	TRBV9	TRBJ1-6	NA
CASSQQGGRAGELFF	TGTGCCAGCAGCCAACAAGGGGGCAGGGCCGGGGAGCTGTTTTTT	NA	TRBV11-2	TRBJ2-2	TRBD1
CATSRGQGKGNTIYF	TGTGCCACCAGCAGAGGACAGGGAAAAGGAAACACCATATATTTT	once	TRBV15	TRBJ1-3	TRBD1
CASSPQGLGYGYTF	TGCGCCAGCAGCCCCCAGGGGTTGGGCTATGGCTACACCTTC	NA	TRBV5-1	TRBJ1-2	NA
CASSILPRGDTEAFF	TGTGCCAGTAGTATTTTACCTCGGGGGGACACTGAAGCTTTCTTT	NA	TRBV19	TRBJ1-1	NA
CASSLRTGTYEQYF	TGTGCCAGCAGCCTCCGGACAGGGACCTACGAGCAGTACTTC	NA	TRBV9	TRBJ2-7	TRBD1
CASSLSMNTEAFF	TGTGCCAGCAGCTTAAGTATGAACACTGAAGCTTTCTTT	NA	TRBV13	TRBJ1-1	NA
CASSPSGDFTYNEQFF	TGTGCCAGCAGCCCGTCGGGGGACTTCACCTACAATGAGCAGTTCTTC	NA	TRBV28	TRBJ2-1	NA
CASSLRGTNEKLFF	TGTGCCAGCAGCTTAAGGGGAACTAATGAAAAACTGTTTTTT	NA	TRBV7-9	TRBJ1-4	NA
CASSLGQASYEQYF	TGTGCCAGCAGCTTGGGACAGGCCTCCTACGAGCAGTACTTC	once	TRBV7-9	TRBJ2-7	TRBD1
CAWRSRDSTDTQYF	TGTGCCTGGCGGTCCCGGGACAGCACAGATACGCAGTATTTT	NA	TRBV30	TRBJ2-3	NA
CASSRIAGGRGEQFF	TGTGCCAGCAGCCGAATAGCGGGGGGGCGGGGTGAGCAGTTCTTC	NA	TRBV9	TRBJ2-1	TRBD2
CAWTRDRGNTIYF	TGTGCCTGGACCCGGGACAGGGGAAACACCATATATTTT	NA	TRBV30	TRBJ1-3	TRBD1
CASSQDRSGQYF	TGTGCCAGCAGTCAAGACAGGAGCGGGCAGTACTTC	few	TRBV6-6	TRBJ2-7	NA
CASSPRAYWAQRRNRDRSYNEQFF	TGTGCCAGCAGCCCCAGAGCCTATTGGGCCCAGCGAAGGAACAGGGATCGGTCCTACAATGAGCAGTTCTTC	NA	TRBV7-8	TRBJ2-1	NA
CASSLAQGYSGELFF	TGTGCCAGCAGCTTGGCGCAGGGATACTCCGGGGAGCTGTTTTTT	once	TRBV5-6	TRBJ2-2	NA
CASSLVVGVKNSPLHF	TGTGCCAGCAGCTTAGTCGTCGGGGTCAAAAATTCACCCCTCCACTTT	NA	TRBV11-2	TRBJ1-6	NA
CAWSVGQSVEDTQYF	TGTGCCTGGAGTGTAGGACAGTCGGTTGAGGATACGCAGTATTTT	NA	TRBV30	TRBJ2-3	NA
CAISESGRAEKLFF	TGTGCCATCAGTGAGTCGGGTCGAGCGGAAAAACTGTTTTTT	NA	TRBV10-3	TRBJ1-4	NA
CASNEDRYYGYTF	TGTGCCAGCAATGAAGACAGATACTATGGCTACACCTTC	NA	TRBV28	TRBJ1-2	NA
CASSKGDRSSGNTIYF	TGTGCCAGCAGCAAAGGGGACAGGAGCTCTGGAAACACCATATATTTT	NA	TRBV21-1	TRBJ1-3	NA
CASSLQGVSVSNEQFF	TGTGCCAGCAGCTTGCAGGGGGTGAGTGTGAGCAATGAGCAGTTCTTC	NA	TRBV5-4	TRBJ2-1	TRBD1
CASSSQVSGELFF	TGTGCCAGCAGCTCACAGGTCTCCGGGGAGCTGTTTTTT	NA	TRBV9	TRBJ2-2	NA
CASSYSSGFTDTQYF	TGTGCCAGCAGTTACTCCAGCGGATTTACAGATACGCAGTATTTT	hyperexpanded	TRBV6-5	TRBJ2-3	NA
CASSRDRRVTGELFF	TGTGCCAGCAGTCGGGACAGGAGAGTTACCGGGGAGCTGTTTTTT	NA	TRBV6-2/TRBV6-3	TRBJ2-2	TRBD1
CASSVWTGRGPFF	TGTGCCAGCAGCGTATGGACAGGGAGGGGTCCTTTCTTT	once	TRBV6-5	TRBJ1-1	TRBD1